These 10 T cell receptor beta chains were sequenced from one sample in a study of PD-1 blockade in classical Hodgkin lymphoma (dated by TCRdb to about 2020). The time point label here, explained by the study, means: cycle 1 day 1 (C1D1), immediately before nivolumab initiation. Relapse after autologous stem cell transplantation had occurred in all trial patients, and cohorts A, B and C were distinguished by prior brentuximab vedotin exposure. Libraries were constructed by the immunoSEQ multiplex PCR assay. Not all clones reach the TCRdb copy of this immuneACCESS table, which keeps in-frame sequences only. Checked studies attribute under half of the gap to unresolved V genes and leave the rest unexplained. A total of 43,000 or so clones appear in this sample, roughly 86% of them only once. Roughly 9.7% of the sample is taken by the ten largest. Here the sequenced sample was peripheral blood mononuclear cells (PBMCs), taken at baseline. The receptors stem from a human donor with classical Hodgkin lymphoma.

This chain connects TRBV19 to TRBJ2-5, with a weak D call TRBD2 (6 bases). Germline CDR1 LNHDA, CDR2 SQIVND (reference sequence). This CDR3 has 15 residues. V was trimmed by 1 base and J by 4 bases, leaving 13 bases between them. CDR3 loop: CASSIAASVAETQYF. CDR3 nucleotides: TGTGCCAGTAGTATAGCAGCTAGCGTGGCAGAGACCCAGTACTTC.

The chain employs TRBV7-9 and TRBJ1-1; D is possibly TRBD1 (5 bases). V was shortened by 8 bases and J by 3 bases, with 16 bases between the two germline ends. The germline V gene encodes CDR1 SEHNR and CDR2 FQNEAQ (reference sequence). The CDR3 sequence is 14 residues long. As DNA, the CDR3 is TGTGCCAGCCGACCGGCCGGGGCAGACACTGAAGCTTTCTTT. Translation: CASRPAGADTEAFF.

The V and J genes are TRBV7-2 and TRBJ2-2; TRBD2 matches 8 bases. V lost 5 bases and J lost 2; bases outside the gene matches: 16. Germline V gene sequence: CDR1 SGHTA, CDR2 FQGNSA. CDR3 length: 19 amino acids. The chain's CDR3 is CASSPHFGRGVGNTGELFF. The CDR3, as DNA: TGTGCCAGCAGCCCCCACTTCGGGCGGGGGGTCGGAAACACCGGGGAGCTGTTTTTT.

The rearrangement joins TRBV28 to TRBJ2-7, with unresolved D. This CDR3 spans 13 amino acids. V was trimmed by 7 bases and J by 3 bases, leaving 13 bases between them. Germline CDR1 MDHEN, CDR2 SYDVKM. This chain's CDR3 is CASTLGRVYEQYF. In nucleotides, the CDR3 is TGTGCCAGCACCCTGGGAAGGGTCTACGAGCAGTACTTC.

The chain has TRBV28 and TRBJ2-1; 8 bases are shared with TRBD1. The CDR3 is 14 residues long. V was clipped by 5 bases and J by 7 bases; unmatched bases: 7. Germline assignment: CDR1 MDHEN and CDR2 SYDVKM. The CDR3 here is CASSATGAANEQFF. The CDR3 nucleotides are TGTGCCAGCAGTGCGACAGGGGCGGCAAATGAGCAGTTCTTC. Complete variable domain (other parts from reference TRBV28 and TRBJ2-1): DVKVTQSSRYLVKRTGEKVFLECVQDMDHENMFWYRQDPGLGLRLIYFSYDVKMKEKGDIPEGYSVSREKKERFSLILESASTNQTSMYLCASSATGAANEQFFGPGTRLTVL.

V is TRBV12-5 and J is TRBJ2-7; 8 positions agree with TRBD2. J gave up 4 bases and V 1 base, and 12 bases lay outside the gene matches. CDR3 length: 17 amino acids. CDR1 is LGHNT and CDR2 is FRNRAP in the germline V gene. This CDR3 reads CASGLAPTTSGGYEQYF. As DNA, the CDR3 is TGTGCTAGTGGTTTGGCACCAACAACAAGCGGGGGTTACGAGCAGTACTTC.

This chain links TRBV27 with TRBJ2-3; tentatively, D is TRBD2 (7 bases). Trimming removed 6 bases at V and 6 bases at J, with 19 bases between. The CDR3 spans 15 residues. The germline V gene encodes CDR1 MNHEY and CDR2 SMNVEV (reference sequence). CDR3 protein: CASRRGGLGGDTQYF. The DNA for the CDR3 is TGTGCCAGCAGGAGGGGGGGACTGGGGGGGGATACGCAGTATTTT.

V and J are TRBV27 and TRBJ1-5; no definite D call. V lost 5 bases, J lost 1 base, and 6 bases lay in between. Per germline, CDR1 MNHEY and CDR2 SMNVEV (reference sequence). This CDR3 is built from 13 residues. Written as DNA, the CDR3 is TGTGCCAGCAGTGGTAGCAGCAATCAGCCCCAGCATTTT. This gives the protein CASSGSSNQPQHF.

This clone was seen once. V and J are TRBV2 and TRBJ1-4; D gene uncertain. Trimming left V 3 bases short and J 0 bases short, with 5 bases between. Per the germline V gene, CDR1 is SNHLY and CDR2 is FYNNEI. The CDR3 contains 14 residues. This CDR3 is CASSESPTNEKLFF. In nucleotides, the CDR3 is TGTGCCAGCAGTGAGTCTCCAACTAATGAAAAACTGTTTTTT.

This chain joins TRBV7-8 and TRBJ2-1; 9 positions match TRBD2. J gave up 4 bases and V 3 bases, and 4 bases lay outside the gene matches. The length of the CDR3 is 15 residues. CDR1 and CDR2 (germline): SGHVS, FQNEAQ. Written as DNA, the CDR3 is TGTGCCAGCAGCTTTCGCGGGAGGGCGTACAATGAGCAGTTCTTC. Amino acid sequence: CASSFRGRAYNEQFF.